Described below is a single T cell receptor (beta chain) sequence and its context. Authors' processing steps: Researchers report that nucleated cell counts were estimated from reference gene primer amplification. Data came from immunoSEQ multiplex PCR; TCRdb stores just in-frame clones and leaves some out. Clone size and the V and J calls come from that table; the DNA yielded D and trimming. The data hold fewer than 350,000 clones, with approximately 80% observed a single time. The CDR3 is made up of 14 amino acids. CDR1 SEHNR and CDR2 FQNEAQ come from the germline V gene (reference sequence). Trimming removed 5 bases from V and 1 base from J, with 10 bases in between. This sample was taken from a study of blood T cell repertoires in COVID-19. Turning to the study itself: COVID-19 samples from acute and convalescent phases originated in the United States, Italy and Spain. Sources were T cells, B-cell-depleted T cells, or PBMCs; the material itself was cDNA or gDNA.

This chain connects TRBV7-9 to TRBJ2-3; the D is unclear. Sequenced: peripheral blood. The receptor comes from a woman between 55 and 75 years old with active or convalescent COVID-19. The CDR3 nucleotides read TGTGCCAGCAGCCTGAGTCTACGCACAGATACGCAGTATTTT. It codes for CASSLSLRTDTQYF.